This record concerns one T cell receptor beta chain sequence. No antigen is known for it. No per-base quality is available; no much larger clone lies one base away. The data are from a study of cytomegalovirus exposure and HLA in healthy donors (TCRdb year 2017). The study in broad terms: According to an earlier analysis of several hundred of the donors, about 190 million T cells yielded roughly 110 million unique TCR beta sequences and 276 Gb of sequence data. A separate validation cohort of about 110 different subjects was used in addition to the roughly 620-subject first cohort. Several DR-DQ haplotypes were treated as single units for association and clustering because of strong linkage in the cohort. Typing coverage differed by locus: A, B, C, DRB1 and DQB1 were typed in about 620-640 donors, DQA1 in about 500, DPA1 in 606, and DPB1 in 400 to 480. To predict cytomegalovirus infection status, the study combined high-throughput TCR immunosequencing, statistical association of individual TCRs with disease status, and machine learning. Using immunosequencing, the study profiled T cell repertoires from about 610 subjects and related those repertoires to cytomegalovirus serostatus. In an earlier analysis of several hundred of the donors, high-throughput TCR beta sequencing was used to judge whether each TCR beta V gene segment behaved as functional or pseudogenic. On average, 235,054 unique TCR beta nucleotide sequences were sequenced per donor among 398 genotyped donors of the cohort, with about 19% of those sequences being non-productive. Rather than drawing on any new phenotypic data, the later analysis identified candidate immune exposures from TCR beta sequences and the way those sequences occurred across donors. HLA typing covered class I and class II loci at four-digit resolution. The study aimed to test whether signatures of past pathogen exposure could be identified by cataloging public T cell receptors. All discovery cohort repertoires had been generated on a single sequencing platform. Of the roughly 400 genotyped donors, over 65% fell in the genetic ancestry cluster associated with self-reported Caucasian donors. Donor age, sex, ethnicity and CMV serostatus were compiled together with the repertoire data. A later genetic analysis took genome-wide SNP genotypes for 398 of the 666 donors and used that subset as a discovery cohort. A later analysis re-analyzed previously published TCR beta repertoires from 666 donors and added high-resolution HLA genotyping to study TCR occurrence patterns. An early release covering roughly 640 HLA-typed donors comprised about 320 gigabases of sequencing data and tens of millions of unique TCR sequences. Broad study findings and their caveats: The classifier was reported to diagnose cytomegalovirus status with high specificity and sensitivity in both the original cohort and the validation cohort. A further reported finding was that TCR beta sequences accurately predicted the HLA-A and HLA-B alleles for most subjects in the first cohort. Several of the top co-occurrence clusters appeared to be linked to parvovirus B19, influenza, CMV and Epstein-Barr virus, according to a later analysis. Compared with equally common non-associated chains, HLA-associated TCR beta chains in a later analysis were more clonally expanded and had lower generation probabilities. A cluster of highly shared sequence variants was judged likely to be a technical artifact of the sequencing pipeline. Presence/absence analyses assumed roughly uniform sequencing depth across donors, an assumption that may not hold. V-gene and J-gene trimming of TCR beta chains was associated with a missense DCLRE1C variant in a later genetic analysis, and the association was replicated in an independent cohort. In the study, around 150 TCR beta chains were listed as associated with cytomegalovirus. Across donors, most TCR sequences were observed very rarely, whereas some public TCRs were present in many individuals. A later genetic analysis reported fewer N-insertions in productive TCRs among donors in an Asian-associated ancestry cluster than the approximately 670-donor mean. Because HLA typing was unavailable for some donors at each locus, only the typed subset was used in association tests. Linkage disequilibrium might explain the correlated functional status among segregating V segments, but an unknown experimental factor could not be excluded. According to the authors, the approach could potentially be generalized to other disease states and immunological phenotypes. The earlier analysis of approximately 560 of the donors excluded over 15 rarely observed V segments, including chromosome 9 orphons, because counts were too low. In an earlier analysis of around 600 of the donors, most TCR beta V segments appeared in productive rearrangements about 90% or about 30% of the time, broadly matching IMGT annotations. According to a later analysis, most CMV-associated TCR beta chains appeared to be HLA-restricted, and the HLA associations seemed to be driven largely by CMV exposure. A later analysis associated some 17,000 TCR beta sequences with specific HLA alleles at a false discovery rate of 0.05. This cohort had only TCR beta chains sequenced, and the lack of alpha or paired-chain data limited which features could be detected. A later analysis found that TCR association rates varied across HLA loci, with DRB1 alleles showing the most associated TCRs and HLA-C alleles the fewest. Immune exposure information for the cohort was limited to CMV serostatus. In vitro tests confirmed that a few of the cytomegalovirus-associated TCR beta chains recognize cytomegalovirus antigens. Assigning TCR associations to individual alleles was difficult when HLA alleles, especially DR and DQ, strongly co-occurred.

The method was the immunoSEQ multiplex PCR assay. For the multiplex PCR, a mixture combining 60 forward primers for TCR Vbeta segments and 13 reverse primers for TCR Jbeta segments was used. The CDR3 region of rearranged TCR beta genes was amplified from genomic DNA with a multiplex PCR assay. Amplified TCR beta libraries were sequenced as 87-base-pair reads on the Illumina HiSeq System. The study's own analysis went as follows. Across the 700 or so repertoires, a later analysis counted roughly 77 million unique TCR beta chains, 8.5 million to 12 million of which were shared by at least two donors. Raw reads were error-corrected and collapsed into unique sequences with a nearest-neighbor algorithm that merged closely related sequences to remove PCR and sequencing errors. To assign V, D and J gene segments, CDR3 sequences were aligned to IMGT reference sequences. For a sequence to be retained, a match of at least six nucleotides was required to both a V gene segment and a J gene segment. Rearrangements were called productive when the CDR3 lacked stop codons and stayed in frame with V and J; all others were non-productive. CDR3 was defined by IMGT convention, running from the second conserved V-encoded cysteine to the conserved J-encoded phenylalanine. In an earlier analysis of around 600 of the donors, sequences lacking an unambiguous match to a single V gene segment were excluded. In an earlier analysis of 500 to 750 of the donors, V segments were called functional above 56.7% productive rearrangements and were called segregating when the between-donor standard deviation exceeded 5%. A statistical classification framework was built to diagnose cytomegalovirus status from the catalog of TCR beta chain sequences. A later analysis assigned V and J genes by comparing TCR nucleotide sequences with IMGT/GENE-DB human TR gene sequences. The TCRdist pipeline was used in a later analysis to assign CDR3 sequences and most-parsimonious VDJ recombination scenarios. In a later analysis, each TCR beta chain was defined by its CDR3 amino acid sequence together with its V-gene family, and reads lacking a unique V-gene family were excluded. A later analysis removed 500 to 650 highly shared, low-generation-probability nucleotide sequences to deal with suspected cross-contamination and a sequencing artifact. In a later analysis, a clonal expansion index was calculated for each public chain from normalized within-repertoire ranks of inferred template counts. In a later analysis, generation probabilities were computed with a VDJ recombination model fitted to out-of-frame rearrangements, and the resulting probabilities were checked against IGoR. In a later analysis, hypergeometric tests were used to score TCR-TCR, TCR-HLA and TCR-CMV co-occurrence, with a repertoire-size bias correction applied to TCR pairs. In a later analysis, false discovery rates were estimated by permuting HLA or CMV assignments 20 times. In a later analysis, co-occurring TCRs were grouped using DBSCAN, with TCRdist sequence similarity added in when clustering inside HLA-allele-positive subsets. Repertoires with fewer than 30,000 or more than 120,000 public chains, plus five repertoires with anomalous nucleotide sharing, were excluded from co-occurrence clustering. The table was pulled from immuneACCESS by TCRdb, which kept in-frame rearrangements only. Such tables lose some clones; where checked, under half of the loss comes from unresolved V genes, and the rest has no known cause. For V, J and clone size, that table is used; D and trimming come from the DNA. The sample table lists about 52,000 clones, around 50% of them with a count of one. Jointly, the top ten make up roughly 10% of the sample.

The cohort consisted of 666 healthy bone marrow donors. Cohort members were all nominally healthy when sampled, although unrecorded immune exposures were likely present. Of the roughly 700 cohort members, around 310 had a positive CMV serostatus and roughly 370 had a negative one, while no CMV serostatus was recorded for the donor. A peripheral blood sample was provided by each donor, and peripheral blood mononuclear cells were used for TCR beta sequencing. Genomic DNA extraction from the blood cell samples was performed with the Qiagen DNeasy Blood Extraction Kit. The specimen sequenced was PBMCs. The receptor comes from a human donor in good health.

The DNA sequence is TGTGCCAGCAGTGGACCGGGACGGGGGGCTAAGGGCTATGGCTACACCTTC. It is translated as CASSGPGRGAKGYGYTF. The chain joins TRBV6-1 to TRBJ1-2; a weak D assignment points to TRBD1 (6 bases agree). V loses 4 bases, J loses 4 bases, and the germline ends lie 22 bases apart. Inclusive of the bounding cysteine and phenylalanine, the CDR3 is 17 residues long. Just CDR3 DNA is preserved here, 51 bases in frame from base 1. The germline V gene yields MNHNS for CDR1 and SASEGT for CDR2.